Following are 25 T cell receptor beta chains from one sample sequenced in a study of blood T cell repertoires in COVID-19. Sequenced by immunoSEQ multiplex PCR; TCRdb stores in-frame clones only, minus some. The top ten hold approximately 1.1% of the sample, which has about 330,000 clones, 83% seen once. The sequencing sample was made of peripheral blood. These receptors all stem from a woman aged 45 to 65 with acute or convalescent COVID-19.

This clone was recorded a few times. The genes are TRBV14 and TRBJ1-3, with D tentatively TRBD1 (6 bases). CDR3 length equals 15 residues. Germline assignment: CDR1 SGHDN and CDR2 FVKESK. Trimming stripped 3 bases from V and 2 bases from J, with 11 bases between. CDR3 in amino acids: CASSQRQVAGNTIYF. DNA for the CDR3: TGTGCCAGCAGCCAGAGACAGGTGGCTGGAAACACCATATATTTT.

The V and J genes are TRBV5-1 and TRBJ2-5, with 8 bases matching TRBD1. The length of the CDR3 is 14 residues. Germline V gene data show CDR1 as SGHRS and CDR2 as YFSETQ. J was trimmed by 5 bases and V by 2 bases; bases with no gene match: 5. Written as DNA, the CDR3 is TGCGCCAGCAGCTTTCAGGGGGCAGGCGAGACCCAGTACTTC. Translating it yields CASSFQGAGETQYF.

The rearrangement joins TRBV6-5 to TRBJ1-1; 8 bases are a match to TRBD1. With 8 bases clipped from V and 8 bases from J, the junction kept 10 bases outside the gene matches. CDR3 size: 13 residues. Germline lookup yields CDR1 MNHEY and CDR2 SVGAGI. The CDR3 sequence is CASSDRRGQEAFF. CDR3 nucleotide sequence: TGTGCCAGCTCCGATCGCAGGGGGCAGGAAGCTTTCTTT.

The chain carries TRBV2 and TRBJ2-4; possible D gene TRBD2, 6 bases. V was trimmed by 4 bases and J by 7 bases, leaving 20 bases between them. In germline, CDR1 is SNHLY, CDR2 FYNNEI. The CDR3 covers 16 residues. CDR3 residues: CASSVGRRLLGNIQYF. CDR3 coding DNA: TGTGCCAGCAGTGTGGGGAGGAGACTATTGGGTAACATTCAGTACTTC. Drawing the rest from reference TRBV2 and TRBJ2-4, the complete variable domain is EPEVTQTPSHQVTQMGQEVILRCVPISNHLYFYWYRQILGQKVEFLVSFYNNEISEKSEIFDDQFSVERPDGSNFTLKIRSTKLEDSAMYFCASSVGRRLLGNIQYFGAGTRLSVL.

The chain is built from TRBV10-2 and TRBJ1-1; D is unclear. Trimming cost V 3 bases and J 1 base, with 12 bases left between them. The CDR3 contains 15 residues. Germline-derived CDR1 and CDR2 are WSHSY and SAAADI. For the CDR3, the DNA is TGCGCCAGCAGTGACCCTAGAGCGGGGAACACTGAAGCTTTCTTT. Translated: CASSDPRAGNTEAFF.

This chain uses TRBV12-3 or TRBV12-4 with TRBJ1-2; D uncertain. Trimming cost V 3 bases and J 6 bases, with 5 bases left between them. This CDR3 comprises 11 residues. CDR3 bases: TGTGCCAGCAGTTTTAGTCATGGCTACACCTTC. The encoded protein is CASSFSHGYTF.

V usage is TRBV5-1 and J usage is TRBJ1-5; tentative D call: TRBD1 (5 bases). Germline V gene sequence: CDR1 SGHRS, CDR2 YFSETQ. The CDR3 is 14 residues long. V lost 4 bases, J lost 6 bases, and 14 bases lay in between. The DNA of the CDR3 is TGCGCCAGCAGCCCTGGGGGGGTAGGTCAGCCCCAGCATTTT. Residues: CASSPGGVGQPQHF.

The table lists this clone with a count of one. A much larger clone sits a single nucleotide away, making a read error possible. The chain has TRBV27 and TRBJ2-2; TRBD1 might be the D (6 bases). Germline-derived CDR1 and CDR2 are MNHEY and SMNVEV (reference sequence). This CDR3 region has 12 residues. V was pared by 6 bases and J by 6 bases, with 8 bases between. The DNA of the CDR3 is TGTGCCAGCAGACAGGGTCCCGGGGAGCTGTTTTTT. As protein: CASRQGPGELFF.

The V call is TRBV27, the J call TRBJ1-1, with 9 bases lining up with TRBD1. Trimming removed 5 bases from V and 3 bases from J; junction bases left unmatched: 4. The CDR3 is 14 residues long. Germline-derived CDR1 and CDR2 are MNHEY and SMNVEV (reference sequence). CDR3 loop: CASSTQGAHTEAFF. CDR3 nucleotides: TGTGCCAGCAGTACACAGGGGGCTCACACTGAAGCTTTCTTT.

This clone was seen many times. The chain couples TRBV11-2 to TRBJ2-4; 8 bases fit TRBD2. The V gene's germline CDR1 is SGHAT and CDR2 FQNNGV. This CDR3 is built from 15 residues. Losses at the gene ends were 3 bases for V and 11 bases for J; bases not matched to a gene: 12. This CDR3 reads CASSFQTSGLMLQYF. The CDR3 DNA sequence: TGTGCCAGCAGCTTTCAAACTAGCGGCCTGATGCTTCAGTACTTC.

This clone has only one observation. J is TRBJ1-2 and V is TRBV5-1; D is ambiguous. Looked up from germline, CDR1 is SGHRS and CDR2 is YFSETQ. This CDR3 spans 14 amino acids. The V and J ends lost 4 bases and 4 bases respectively, with 14 bases between them. The CDR3 is CASSPTQNLYGYTF. CDR3 sequence (DNA): TGCGCCAGCAGCCCAACACAAAACCTCTATGGCTACACCTTC.

V usage is TRBV4-3 and J usage is TRBJ1-3; D gene unclear. The CDR3 length is 15 residues. V was pared by 1 base and J by 4 bases, with 11 bases between. Per the germline V gene, CDR1 is LGHNA and CDR2 is YSLEER. CDR3 sequence reads: CASSQGTGTGNTIYF. DNA for the CDR3: TGCGCCAGCAGCCAAGGGACGGGAACCGGAAACACCATATATTTT.

This clone appeared once. The gene calls are TRBV5-1 and TRBJ2-1; 7 bases are a match to TRBD1. V lost 4 bases to trimming and J lost 4 bases; unmatched junction nucleotides: 5. This CDR3 has 14 residues. The germline gives CDR1 SGHRS, CDR2 YFSETQ. In DNA, the CDR3 is TGCGCCAGCAGCCCGGGACAGTCTTACAATGAGCAGTTCTTC. It translates to CASSPGQSYNEQFF.

In regard to this clone: The sample carries other DNA sequences with the same CDR3. V gene TRBV6-5 combines with J gene TRBJ1-2; 9 nucleotides align to TRBD1. Germline values: CDR1 MNHEY, CDR2 SVGAGI. The V segment lost 5 bases and the J segment 3 bases; nucleotides outside the gene matches: 4. The CDR3 contains 14 residues. Here the CDR3 reads CASSSRTGDYGYTF. Written as DNA, the CDR3 is TGTGCCAGCAGTAGTAGGACAGGGGACTATGGCTACACCTTC.

This chain uses TRBV6-5 with TRBJ1-3; D unclear. V lost 2 bases and J 2 bases, leaving 4 bases between the germline ends. Germline V gives CDR1 MNHEY, CDR2 SVGAGI. This CDR3 comprises 13 residues. The DNA for the CDR3 is TGTGCCAGCAGTTACGTAGCTGGAAACACCATATATTTT. As protein: CASSYVAGNTIYF.

J is TRBJ2-1 and V is TRBV15; TRBD2 matches 12 bases. The trim removed 1 base at V and 8 bases at J, leaving 3 bases unmatched. CDR1 and CDR2 (germline): LNHNV, YYDKDF (reference sequence). The CDR3 is 15 residues long. As DNA, the CDR3 is TGTGCCACCAGCAGAGGACTAGCGGGAGAGGATGAGCAGTTCTTC. As protein: CATSRGLAGEDEQFF.

This chain connects TRBV9 to TRBJ2-2; 9 nucleotides line up with TRBD1. The length of the CDR3 is 15 residues. V lost 3 bases to trimming and J lost 2 bases; unmatched junction nucleotides: 2. Germline CDR1 is SGDLS and CDR2 is YYNGEE. The CDR3 sequence: CASSGTGVNTGELFF. For the CDR3, the DNA is TGTGCCAGCAGCGGGACAGGGGTAAACACCGGGGAGCTGTTTTTT.

This sequence joins TRBV7-9 and TRBJ2-1; D gene unclear. Germline V CDR1 and CDR2: SEHNR, FQNEAQ (reference sequence). The CDR3 has 13 amino acids. V was trimmed by 1 base and J by 9 bases, leaving 10 bases between them. The CDR3 DNA follows: TGTGCCAGCAGCTTAGGGGTAGTAGCTGAGCAGTTCTTC. Amino acid sequence: CASSLGVVAEQFF.

The genes are TRBV6-5 and TRBJ2-1; TRBD1 might be the D (6 bases). The CDR3 sequence is 13 residues long. The germline V and J ends were trimmed by 2 bases and 14 bases, with 16 bases remaining between them. The germline V gene encodes CDR1 MNHEY and CDR2 SVGAGI. The CDR3 nucleotides are TGTGCCAGCAGTTACGGACGGACAGAAAGAAAGTTCTTC. Protein sequence: CASSYGRTERKFF.

There are a few counts of this clone. J is TRBJ1-1 and V is TRBV6-5; maybe TRBD1 (5 bases). The CDR3 has 12 amino acids. CDR1 MNHEY and CDR2 SVGAGI come from the germline V gene. The ends were cut back, 5 bases at V and 1 base at J, with 5 bases in the middle. CDR3 bases: TGTGCCAGCAGTACAGGGAACACTGAAGCTTTCTTT. Its protein is CASSTGNTEAFF.

V gene TRBV6-5 combines with J gene TRBJ1-2; 8 bases map to TRBD1. Losses at the gene ends were 6 bases for V and 4 bases for J; bases not matched to a gene: 4. The CDR3 consists of 13 residues. CDR1 and CDR2 (germline): MNHEY, SVGAGI. Here the CDR3 DNA reads TGTGCCAGCAGCTTGGACAGGGCCTATGGCTACACCTTC. This encodes CASSLDRAYGYTF.

J is TRBJ1-1 and V is TRBV5-1; 9 bases line up with TRBD1. Germline CDR1 SGHRS, CDR2 YFSETQ. The CDR3 has 15 amino acids. V was clipped by 3 bases and J by 0 bases; unmatched bases: 3. This CDR3 is CASSWGTGMNTEAFF. The DNA for the CDR3 is TGCGCCAGCAGCTGGGGGACAGGGATGAACACTGAAGCTTTCTTT.

This chain uses TRBV7-2 with TRBJ1-3, with D maybe TRBD1 (6 bases). CDR3 length: 14 amino acids. Per the germline V gene, CDR1 is SGHTA and CDR2 is FQGNSA. Trimming left V 5 bases short and J 0 bases short, with 8 bases between. The CDR3 is CASSRDNSGNTIYF. The CDR3 DNA sequence: TGTGCCAGCAGCCGGGACAACTCTGGAAACACCATATATTTT.

This clone was recorded a few times. V gene TRBV9 combines with J gene TRBJ2-2; 8 nucleotides agree with TRBD1. V lost 4 bases to trimming and J lost 6 bases; unmatched junction nucleotides: 11. The CDR3 runs 16 residues. Germline V gene lookup returns CDR1 SGDLS and CDR2 YYNGEE. The CDR3 spells CASSPQDRARAGELFF. DNA for the CDR3: TGTGCCAGCAGCCCCCAGGACAGGGCCCGGGCCGGGGAGCTGTTTTTT.

V and J are TRBV18 and TRBJ1-4, with D perhaps TRBD1 (5 bases). Germline lookup yields CDR1 KGHSH and CDR2 LQKENI. The CDR3 loop spans 15 amino acids. Trimming left V 4 bases short and J 4 bases short, with 13 bases between. The DNA of the CDR3 is TGTGCCAGCTCACGGTGGCCGGGGGATAATGAAAAACTGTTTTTT. It yields the protein CASSRWPGDNEKLFF.